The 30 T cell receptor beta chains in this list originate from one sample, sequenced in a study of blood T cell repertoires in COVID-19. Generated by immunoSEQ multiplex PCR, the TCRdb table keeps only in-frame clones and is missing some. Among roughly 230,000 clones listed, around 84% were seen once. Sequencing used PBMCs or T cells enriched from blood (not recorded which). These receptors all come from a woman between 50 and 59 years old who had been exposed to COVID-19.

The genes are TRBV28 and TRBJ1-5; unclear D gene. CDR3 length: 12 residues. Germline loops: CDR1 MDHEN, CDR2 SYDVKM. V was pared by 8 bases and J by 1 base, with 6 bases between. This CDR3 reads CASGRSNQPQHF. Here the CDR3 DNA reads TGTGCCAGCGGCCGAAGCAATCAGCCCCAGCATTTT.

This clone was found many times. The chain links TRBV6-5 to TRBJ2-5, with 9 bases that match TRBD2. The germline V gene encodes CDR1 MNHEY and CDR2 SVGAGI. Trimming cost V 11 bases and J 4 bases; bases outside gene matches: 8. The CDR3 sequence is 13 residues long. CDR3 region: CAGGSSGAETQYF. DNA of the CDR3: TGTGCCGGAGGATCTAGCGGGGCAGAGACCCAGTACTTC.

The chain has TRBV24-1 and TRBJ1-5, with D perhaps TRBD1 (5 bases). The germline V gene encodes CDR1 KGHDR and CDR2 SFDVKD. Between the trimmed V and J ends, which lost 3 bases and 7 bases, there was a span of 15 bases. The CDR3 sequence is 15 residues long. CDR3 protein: CATSDPREINQPQHF. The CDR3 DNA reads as TGTGCCACCAGTGATCCCAGGGAAATCAACCAGCCCCAGCATTTT.

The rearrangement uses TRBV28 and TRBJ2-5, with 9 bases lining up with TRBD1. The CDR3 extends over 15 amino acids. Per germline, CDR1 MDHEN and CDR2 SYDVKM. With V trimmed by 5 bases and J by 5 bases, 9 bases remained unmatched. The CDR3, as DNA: TGTGCCAGCAGTCTTGGACAGGGGATTCAGGAGACCCAGTACTTC. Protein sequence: CASSLGQGIQETQYF.

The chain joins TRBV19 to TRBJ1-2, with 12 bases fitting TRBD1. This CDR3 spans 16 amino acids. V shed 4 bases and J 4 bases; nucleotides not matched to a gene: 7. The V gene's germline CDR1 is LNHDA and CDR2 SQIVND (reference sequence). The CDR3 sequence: CASSKGQGARGYGYTF. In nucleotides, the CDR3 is TGTGCCAGTAGTAAGGGACAGGGGGCTCGAGGCTATGGCTACACCTTC.

This chain's CDR3 is CAASASGGADYNEQFF. CDR3 DNA sequence: TGCGCAGCAAGCGCTAGCGGGGGGGCTGATTACAATGAGCAGTTCTTC. The chain combines TRBV5-1 with TRBJ2-1, with 12 bases identical to TRBD2. The CDR3 is 16 residues long. From germline, CDR1 is SGHRS and CDR2 YFSETQ. The full variable domain, completed using reference TRBV5-1 and TRBJ2-1, is KAGVTQTPRYLIKTRGQQVTLSCSPISGHRSVSWYQQTPGQGLQFLFEYFSETQRNKGNFPGRFSGRQFSNSRSEMNVSTLELGDSALYLCAASASGGADYNEQFFGPGTRLTVL.

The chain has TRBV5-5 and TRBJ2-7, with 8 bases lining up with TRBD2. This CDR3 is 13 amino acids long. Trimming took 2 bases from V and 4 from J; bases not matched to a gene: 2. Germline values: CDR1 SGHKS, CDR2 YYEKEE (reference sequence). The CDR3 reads CASSLGTRYEQYF. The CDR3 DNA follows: TGTGCCAGCAGCTTAGGGACTAGATACGAGCAGTACTTC.

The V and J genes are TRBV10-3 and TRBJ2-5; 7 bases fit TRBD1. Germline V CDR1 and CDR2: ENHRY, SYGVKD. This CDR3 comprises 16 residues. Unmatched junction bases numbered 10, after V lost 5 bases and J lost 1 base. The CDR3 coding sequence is TGTGCCATCAGTTCAGGGGGTCAGACGCCCCAAGAGACCCAGTACTTC. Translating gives CAISSGGQTPQETQYF.

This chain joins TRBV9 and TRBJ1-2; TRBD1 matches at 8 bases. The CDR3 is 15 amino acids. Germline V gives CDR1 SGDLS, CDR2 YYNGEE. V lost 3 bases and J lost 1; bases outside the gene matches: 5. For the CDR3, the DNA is TGTGCCAGCAGCGGGCAGGGGGCCGATAACTATGGCTACACCTTC. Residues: CASSGQGADNYGYTF. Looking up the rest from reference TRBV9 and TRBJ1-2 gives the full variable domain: DSGVTQTPKHLITATGQRVTLRCSPRSGDLSVYWYQQSLDQGLQFLIQYYNGEERAKGNILERFSAQQFPDLHSELNLSSLELGDSALYFCASSGQGADNYGYTFGSGTRLTVV.

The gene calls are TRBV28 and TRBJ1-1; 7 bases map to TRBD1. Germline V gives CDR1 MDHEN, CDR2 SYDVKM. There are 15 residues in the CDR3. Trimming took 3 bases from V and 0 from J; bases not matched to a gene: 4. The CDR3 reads CASSLVDRVNTEAFF. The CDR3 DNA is TGTGCCAGCAGTTTGGTTGACAGGGTGAACACTGAAGCTTTCTTT.

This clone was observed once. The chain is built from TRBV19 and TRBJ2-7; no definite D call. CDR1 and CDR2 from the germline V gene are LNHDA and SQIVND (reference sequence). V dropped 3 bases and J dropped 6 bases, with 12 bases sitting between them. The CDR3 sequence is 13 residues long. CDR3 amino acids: CASSIGRTAEQYF. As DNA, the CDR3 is TGTGCCAGTAGTATTGGGCGTACAGCCGAGCAGTACTTC.

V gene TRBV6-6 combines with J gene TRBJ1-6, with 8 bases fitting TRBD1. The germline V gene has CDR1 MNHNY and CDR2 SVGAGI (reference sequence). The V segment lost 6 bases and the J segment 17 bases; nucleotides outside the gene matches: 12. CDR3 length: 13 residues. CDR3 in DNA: TGTGCCAGCAGGCCAAACGGACAGGGATGGATCCACTTT. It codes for CASRPNGQGWIHF.

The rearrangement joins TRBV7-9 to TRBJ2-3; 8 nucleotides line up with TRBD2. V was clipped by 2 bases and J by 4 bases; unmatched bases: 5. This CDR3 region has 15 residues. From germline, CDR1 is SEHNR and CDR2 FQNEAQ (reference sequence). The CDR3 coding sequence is TGTGCCAGCAGCTTATATCAAGCGGGGGCAGATACGCAGTATTTT. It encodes CASSLYQAGADTQYF.

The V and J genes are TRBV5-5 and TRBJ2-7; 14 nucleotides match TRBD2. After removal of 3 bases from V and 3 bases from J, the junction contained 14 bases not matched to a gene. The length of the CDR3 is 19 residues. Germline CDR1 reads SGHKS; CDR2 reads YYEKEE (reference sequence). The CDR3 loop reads CASSSGTSGGVARGYEQYF. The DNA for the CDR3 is TGTGCCAGCAGCTCTGGGACTAGCGGGGGAGTCGCCCGGGGCTACGAGCAGTACTTC.

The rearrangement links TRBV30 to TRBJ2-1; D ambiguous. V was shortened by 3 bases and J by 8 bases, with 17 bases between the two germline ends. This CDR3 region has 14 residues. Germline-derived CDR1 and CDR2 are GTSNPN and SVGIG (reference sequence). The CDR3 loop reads CAWSKLILADEQFF. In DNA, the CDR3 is TGTGCCTGGAGCAAACTGATCCTGGCGGATGAGCAGTTCTTC.

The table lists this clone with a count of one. The CDR3 sequence: CASSYRFINSPLHF. CDR3 bases: TGTGCCAGCAGTTACAGGTTTATTAATTCACCCCTCCACTTT. The V gene is TRBV7-9, the J gene TRBJ1-6; TRBD1 is a possible D gene (5 bases). CDR3 length: 14 residues. V lost 6 bases and J lost 6, with 12 bases in between. Germline CDR1 and CDR2: SEHNR and FQNEAQ (reference sequence).

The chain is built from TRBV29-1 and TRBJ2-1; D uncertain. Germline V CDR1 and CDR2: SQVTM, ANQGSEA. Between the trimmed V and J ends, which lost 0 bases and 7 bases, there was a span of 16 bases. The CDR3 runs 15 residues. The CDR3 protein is CSVEDVVWAQNEQFF. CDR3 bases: TGCAGCGTTGAAGATGTGGTTTGGGCGCAGAATGAGCAGTTCTTC.

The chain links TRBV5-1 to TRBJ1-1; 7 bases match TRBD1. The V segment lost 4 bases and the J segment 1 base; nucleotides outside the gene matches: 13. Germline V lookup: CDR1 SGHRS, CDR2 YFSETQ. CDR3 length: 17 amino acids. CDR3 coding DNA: TGCGCCAGCAGCCGGGGGACAGTGACCTTTGGGAACACTGAAGCTTTCTTT. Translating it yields CASSRGTVTFGNTEAFF.

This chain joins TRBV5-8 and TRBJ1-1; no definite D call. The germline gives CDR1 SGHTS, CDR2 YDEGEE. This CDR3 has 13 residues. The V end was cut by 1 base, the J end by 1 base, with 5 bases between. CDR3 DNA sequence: TGTGCCAGCAGCTTGTCGCGGAACACTGAAGCTTTCTTT. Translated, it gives CASSLSRNTEAFF.

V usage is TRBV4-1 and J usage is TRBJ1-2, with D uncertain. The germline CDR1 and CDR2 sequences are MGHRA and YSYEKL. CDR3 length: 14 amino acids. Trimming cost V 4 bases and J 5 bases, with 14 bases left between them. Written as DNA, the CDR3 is TGCGCCAGCAGCCCGGGGAGTACGGGGTATGGCTACACCTTC. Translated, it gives CASSPGSTGYGYTF.

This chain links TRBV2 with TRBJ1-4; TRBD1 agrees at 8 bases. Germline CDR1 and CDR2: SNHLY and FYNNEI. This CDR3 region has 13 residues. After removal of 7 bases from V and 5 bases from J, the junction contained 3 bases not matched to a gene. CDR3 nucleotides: TGTGCCAGCATACGGGACAGGAATGAAAAACTGTTTTTT. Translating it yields CASIRDRNEKLFF.

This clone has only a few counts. CDR3 in DNA: TGTGCCAGCTCACGGGACAGGGAACATTATGGCTACACCTTC. It yields the protein CASSRDREHYGYTF. The rearrangement uses TRBV18 and TRBJ1-2, with 9 bases identical to TRBD1. Per germline, CDR1 KGHSH and CDR2 LQKENI. The CDR3 is made up of 14 amino acids. V shed 4 bases, J shed 5 bases, and the junction held 5 bases outside the gene matches.

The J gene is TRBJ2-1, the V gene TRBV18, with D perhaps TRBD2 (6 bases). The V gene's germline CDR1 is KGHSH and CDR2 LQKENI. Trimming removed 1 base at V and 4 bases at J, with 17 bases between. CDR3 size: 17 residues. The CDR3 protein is CASSPRRAGANYNEQFF. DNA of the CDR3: TGTGCCAGCTCACCACGGAGGGCCGGGGCTAATTACAATGAGCAGTTCTTC.

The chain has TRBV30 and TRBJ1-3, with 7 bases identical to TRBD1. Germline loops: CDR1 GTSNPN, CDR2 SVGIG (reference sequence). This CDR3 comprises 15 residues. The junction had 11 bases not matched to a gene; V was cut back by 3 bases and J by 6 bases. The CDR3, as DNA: TGTGCCTGGAGCCTTGACAGGGCGGAGAAAAACACCATATATTTT. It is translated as CAWSLDRAEKNTIYF.

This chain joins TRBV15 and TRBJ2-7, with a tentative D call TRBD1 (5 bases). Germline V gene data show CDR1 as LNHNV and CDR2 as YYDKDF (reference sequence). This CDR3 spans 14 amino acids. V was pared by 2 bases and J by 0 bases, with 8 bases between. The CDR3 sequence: CATSRQGSSYEQYF. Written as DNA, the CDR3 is TGTGCCACCAGCAGACAGGGTTCCTCCTACGAGCAGTACTTC.

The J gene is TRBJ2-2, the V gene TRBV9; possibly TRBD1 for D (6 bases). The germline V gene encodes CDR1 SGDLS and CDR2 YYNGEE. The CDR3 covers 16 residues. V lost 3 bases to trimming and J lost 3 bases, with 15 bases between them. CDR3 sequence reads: CASSARRGFDTGELFF. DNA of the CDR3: TGTGCCAGCAGCGCGCGAAGGGGGTTCGACACCGGGGAGCTGTTTTTT.

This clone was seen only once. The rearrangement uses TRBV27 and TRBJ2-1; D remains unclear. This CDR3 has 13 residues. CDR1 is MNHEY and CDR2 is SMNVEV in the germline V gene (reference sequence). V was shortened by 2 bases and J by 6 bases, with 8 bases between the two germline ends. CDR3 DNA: TGTGCCAGCAGTTTAGGTAGTCCCAATGAGCAGTTCTTC. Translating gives CASSLGSPNEQFF.

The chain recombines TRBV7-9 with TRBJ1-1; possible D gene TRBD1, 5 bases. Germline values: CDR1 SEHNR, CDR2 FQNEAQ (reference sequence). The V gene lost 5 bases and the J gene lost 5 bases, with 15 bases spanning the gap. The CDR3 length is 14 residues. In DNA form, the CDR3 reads TGTGCCAGCAGCATCGGGACTCACGGTACTGAAGCTTTCTTT. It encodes CASSIGTHGTEAFF.

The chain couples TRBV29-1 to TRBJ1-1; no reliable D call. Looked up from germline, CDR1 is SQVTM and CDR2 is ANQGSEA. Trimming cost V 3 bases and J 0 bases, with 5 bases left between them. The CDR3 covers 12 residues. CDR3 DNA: TGCAGCGTTGAGTCGGTGAACACTGAAGCTTTCTTT. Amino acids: CSVESVNTEAFF.

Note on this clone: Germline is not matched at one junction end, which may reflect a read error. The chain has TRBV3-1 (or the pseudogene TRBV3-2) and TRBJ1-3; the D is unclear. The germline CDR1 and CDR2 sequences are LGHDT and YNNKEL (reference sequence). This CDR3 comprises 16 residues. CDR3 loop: CASSPKPGPSENTIYF. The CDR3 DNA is TGTGCCAGCAGCCCCAAGCCGGGTCCCTCTGAAAACACCATATATTTT.